These 28 T cell receptor beta chains share one sample of origin, sequenced in a study of radiotherapy plus CTLA-4 blockade in lung cancer. TCRdb keeps only in-frame clones here, not all; method: immunoSEQ multiplex PCR. The sample contains roughly 93,000 clones, more than 75% of which appear only once. The material sequenced was peripheral blood, taken from a patient treated with radiotherapy plus ipilimumab. These TCRs come from a human donor with non-small cell lung cancer who had a partial response to radiotherapy plus ipilimumab.

The J gene is TRBJ2-5, the V gene TRBV29-1, with 9 nucleotides matching TRBD2. V gave up 3 bases and J gave up 5 bases; unmatched junction bases: 10. This CDR3 spans 15 amino acids. Germline CDR1 SQVTM, CDR2 ANQGSEA. The DNA for the CDR3 is TGCAGCGTTGACTCGGCGGGAGGGCTTCGTGAGACCCAGTACTTC. It is translated as CSVDSAGGLRETQYF.

The chain has TRBV28 and TRBJ2-2; TRBD2 aligns across 11 bases. This CDR3 region has 17 residues. Germline V gives CDR1 MDHEN, CDR2 SYDVKM. V was clipped by 4 bases and J by 6 bases; unmatched bases: 10. Here the CDR3 DNA reads TGTGCCAGCAGTTCCTCCCGAACGGGACTAGCGGCCGGGGAGCTGTTTTTT. It encodes CASSSSRTGLAAGELFF. The full variable domain, its missing parts supplied by reference TRBV28 and TRBJ2-2, is DVKVTQSSRYLVKRTGEKVFLECVQDMDHENMFWYRQDPGLGLRLIYFSYDVKMKEKGDIPEGYSVSREKKERFSLILESASTNQTSMYLCASSSSRTGLAAGELFFGEGSRLTVL.

The chain has TRBV27 and TRBJ1-1, with TRBD1 matching over 7 bases. The CDR3 extends over 13 amino acids. CDR1 and CDR2 from the germline V gene are MNHEY and SMNVEV (reference sequence). Unmatched junction bases numbered 2, after V lost 3 bases and J lost 4 bases. CDR3 nucleotides: TGTGCCAGCAGTTTCAGGGGGGCCACTGAAGCTTTCTTT. This codes for CASSFRGATEAFF.

With respect to this clone: The junction and the germline gene differ at one end; a read error may be behind it. The rearrangement joins TRBV6-5 to TRBJ2-1; tentative D call: TRBD2 (6 bases). Germline V gene sequence: CDR1 MNHEY, CDR2 SVGAGI. The CDR3 extends over 15 amino acids. CDR3 coding DNA: TGTGCCGGCAGTTACCGTTTCGGGAGTCGGAATGAGCAGTTCTTC. This translates into CAGSYRFGSRNEQFF.

This chain links TRBV11-3 with TRBJ2-5, with 10 bases lining up with TRBD2. This CDR3 is built from 15 residues. J gave up 5 bases and V 4 bases, and 7 bases lay outside the gene matches. The germline gives CDR1 SGHNT, CDR2 YENEEA. The CDR3 reads CASSSNTGLAETQYF. Written as DNA, the CDR3 is TGTGCCAGCAGCTCCAACACGGGACTAGCGGAGACCCAGTACTTC.

This clone showed up just once. V gene TRBV7-9 combines with J gene TRBJ1-2; D is unclear. Germline values: CDR1 SEHNR, CDR2 FQNEAQ (reference sequence). The germline V and J ends were trimmed by 4 bases and 1 base, with 16 bases remaining between them. This CDR3 region has 16 residues. The CDR3 here is CASSSPSGGDNYGYTF. For the CDR3, the DNA is TGTGCCAGCAGCTCCCCTTCGGGAGGTGATAACTATGGCTACACCTTC.

On this clone: One junction end disagrees with the germline gene, perhaps due to a read error. The gene calls are TRBV5-1 and TRBJ2-7, with a possible D match to TRBD1 (7 bases). Germline V lookup: CDR1 SGHRS, CDR2 YFSETQ. This CDR3 has 13 residues. The DNA for the CDR3 is TGCGCCGGCAGCGTAGCAGGGGGGTACGAGCAGTACTTC. It encodes CAGSVAGGYEQYF.

This chain links TRBV10-3 with TRBJ1-6, with TRBD1 matching over 10 bases. The CDR3 has 16 residues. Germline CDR1 and CDR2: ENHRY and SYGVKD. Trimming took 5 bases from V and 5 from J; bases not matched to a gene: 6. The CDR3 spells CAISRQGADNNSPLHF. For the CDR3, the DNA is TGTGCCATCAGTAGACAGGGGGCGGACAATAATTCACCCCTCCACTTT.

As for this clone: At one end, the junction sequence differs from germline, possibly due to a read error. The V call is TRBV18, the J call TRBJ2-1; TRBD2 matches at 13 bases. Germline CDR1 is KGHSH and CDR2 is LQKENI. The CDR3 contains 16 residues. The DNA for the CDR3 is TGTGCCAGCCTCCTTCAACTAGCGGGGGGGTACAATGAGCAGCTCTTC. This encodes CASLLQLAGGYNEQLF.

This rearrangement joins TRBV6-1 to TRBJ2-7; weak D call: TRBD1 (6 bases). Trimming pared 1 base from V and 3 bases from J, leaving 13 bases between. The germline gives CDR1 MNHNS, CDR2 SASEGT. CDR3 length equals 15 residues. The CDR3 reads CASSEEQGSSYEQYF. The DNA for the CDR3 is TGTGCCAGCAGTGAAGAACAGGGCAGTAGCTACGAGCAGTACTTC.

This chain connects TRBV2 to TRBJ2-1, with TRBD2 identical over 10 bases. Germline V gene data show CDR1 as SNHLY and CDR2 as FYNNEI. J lost 8 bases, V lost 6 bases, and 7 bases had no gene match. This CDR3 is 14 amino acids long. The CDR3 here is CASSLLAGWDEQFF. In DNA form, the CDR3 reads TGTGCCAGCAGCCTACTAGCGGGATGGGATGAGCAGTTCTTC. The full variable domain, with the rest looked up from reference TRBV2 and TRBJ2-1, is EPEVTQTPSHQVTQMGQEVILRCVPISNHLYFYWYRQILGQKVEFLVSFYNNEISEKSEIFDDQFSVERPDGSNFTLKIRSTKLEDSAMYFCASSLLAGWDEQFFGPGTRLTVL.

Comment on this clone: The sample has other DNA sequences that encode this CDR3 too. This chain uses TRBV27 with TRBJ1-5; weak D call: TRBD1 (5 bases). Germline V gene data show CDR1 as MNHEY and CDR2 as SMNVEV (reference sequence). This CDR3 is built from 15 residues. V lost 2 bases to trimming and J lost 4 bases, with 12 bases between them. For the CDR3, the DNA is TGTGCCAGCAGTTTAGTGGCGGGGGGTAATCAGCCCCAGCATTTT. Protein product: CASSLVAGGNQPQHF.

This sequence joins TRBV18 and TRBJ2-5; D uncertain. The V end was cut by 6 bases, the J end by 1 base, with 6 bases between. Germline CDR1 KGHSH, CDR2 LQKENI. CDR3 length equals 12 residues. This CDR3 reads CASSYSQETQYF. CDR3 DNA: TGTGCCAGCTCGTACTCCCAAGAGACCCAGTACTTC.

This chain connects TRBV2 to TRBJ1-1, with TRBD1 matching over 11 bases. The ends lost 7 bases at V and 5 bases at J; junction bases unmatched: 6. CDR3 length: 14 residues. Germline V CDR1 and CDR2: SNHLY, FYNNEI. CDR3 amino acids: CASIGQGAGTEAFF. DNA of the CDR3: TGTGCCAGCATCGGACAGGGGGCGGGTACTGAAGCTTTCTTT. Drawing the rest from reference TRBV2 and TRBJ1-1, the complete variable domain is EPEVTQTPSHQVTQMGQEVILRCVPISNHLYFYWYRQILGQKVEFLVSFYNNEISEKSEIFDDQFSVERPDGSNFTLKIRSTKLEDSAMYFCASIGQGAGTEAFFGQGTRLTVV.

This clone showed up just once. The chain is built from TRBV18 and TRBJ2-2; D possibly corresponds to TRBD2 (5 bases). CDR1 and CDR2 (germline): KGHSH, LQKENI. CDR3 length: 15 residues. V dropped 1 base and J dropped 4 bases, with 10 bases sitting between them. CDR3 residues: CASSPRGSRTGELFF. The CDR3 DNA follows: TGTGCCAGCTCACCACGAGGGTCGCGCACCGGGGAGCTGTTTTTT.

The rearrangement joins TRBV5-1 to TRBJ2-2; possibly TRBD1 or TRBD2 for D (9 bases each). The CDR3 extends over 18 amino acids. CDR1 and CDR2 (germline): SGHRS, YFSETQ. Trimming cost V 2 bases and J 4 bases, with 21 bases left between them. CDR3 amino acids: CASSLQGAVSGSTGELFF. The CDR3 DNA reads as TGCGCCAGCAGCTTACAGGGGGCGGTTAGCGGGAGCACCGGGGAGCTGTTTTTT.

The chain has TRBV28 and TRBJ1-2; D is undetermined. Germline values: CDR1 MDHEN, CDR2 SYDVKM. Trimming cost V 6 bases and J 3 bases, with 20 bases left between them. The CDR3 consists of 16 residues. This CDR3 reads CASSFPTEARYYGYTF. The CDR3 nucleotides are TGTGCCAGCAGCTTCCCGACCGAGGCCCGGTACTATGGCTACACCTTC.

As regards this clone: Sequence at one end of the junction differs from germline and may be a read error. The genes are TRBV27 and TRBJ2-3; 11 nucleotides match TRBD2. CDR3 length equals 16 residues. CDR1 is MNHEY and CDR2 is SMNVEV in the germline V gene (reference sequence). The CDR3 coding sequence is TGTGCCAGCAGGTTATCGGGACTAGCGGAAAAAGATACGCAGTATTTT. Amino acid sequence: CASRLSGLAEKDTQYF.

The genes are TRBV25-1 and TRBJ1-5; a possible D gene is TRBD1 (6 bases). From germline, CDR1 is MGHDK and CDR2 SYGVNS. The ends were cut back, 4 bases at V and 5 bases at J, with 12 bases in the middle. This CDR3 spans 14 amino acids. The CDR3 sequence: CASSGAGEHQPQHF. The CDR3 DNA follows: TGTGCCAGCAGTGGGGCAGGGGAGCATCAGCCCCAGCATTTT.

The genes are TRBV28 and TRBJ1-1; 8 bases are shared with TRBD1. Losses at the gene ends were 6 bases for V and 5 bases for J; bases not matched to a gene: 26. The CDR3 spans 20 residues. The germline V gene encodes CDR1 MDHEN and CDR2 SYDVKM. CDR3 nucleotides: TGTGCCAGCAGCTTTCCAAGAGCGATTCAGGGGGCGCTAAAGGGGACTGAAGCTTTCTTT. It codes for CASSFPRAIQGALKGTEAFF.

The sample holds one count of this clone. V and J are TRBV18 and TRBJ1-1, with TRBD1 as a possible D gene (6 bases). Germline assignment: CDR1 KGHSH and CDR2 LQKENI. Trimming took off 7 bases at V and 4 bases at J, with 16 bases between the two ends. There are 14 residues in the CDR3. The CDR3 DNA reads TGTGCCAGCTGCCGGGGGGGGGCTAGCACTGAAGCTTTCTTT. Amino acid sequence: CASCRGGASTEAFF.

The chain employs TRBV19 and TRBJ2-2; TRBD1 aligns across 11 bases. Losses at the gene ends were 4 bases for V and 5 bases for J; bases not matched to a gene: 3. CDR1 and CDR2 (germline): LNHDA, SQIVND (reference sequence). There are 15 residues in the CDR3. As DNA, the CDR3 is TGTGCCAGTAGTAACCGGGACAGGGGGACCGGGGAGCTGTTTTTT. Translating gives CASSNRDRGTGELFF.

This chain joins TRBV10-1 and TRBJ1-1; 7 positions match TRBD1. Germline assignment: CDR1 WNHNN and CDR2 SYGVQD (reference sequence). The CDR3 spans 14 residues. The V segment lost 3 bases and the J segment 7 bases; nucleotides outside the gene matches: 8. The CDR3 DNA follows: TGCGCCAGCAGTGACAGGGCCGCAGGGGGTGAAGCTTTCTTT. Amino acids: CASSDRAAGGEAFF.

The V gene is TRBV27, the J gene TRBJ2-7; weak D call: TRBD2 (5 bases). This CDR3 comprises 17 residues. The germline V gene encodes CDR1 MNHEY and CDR2 SMNVEV (reference sequence). The germline V and J ends were trimmed by 5 bases and 2 bases, with 22 bases remaining between them. CDR3 loop: CASSPAKTGLVPYEQYF. The CDR3 DNA reads as TGTGCCAGCAGTCCCGCCAAGACGGGGTTGGTTCCCTACGAGCAGTACTTC.

Here the CDR3 reads CASSLPGQDYEQYF. The CDR3 DNA reads as TGTGCCAGCTCACTACCGGGACAAGACTACGAGCAGTACTTC. The chain couples TRBV18 to TRBJ2-7; possible D gene TRBD1, 6 bases. CDR3 size: 14 residues. Germline V gene sequence: CDR1 KGHSH, CDR2 LQKENI. V dropped 4 bases and J dropped 3 bases, with 13 bases sitting between them.

The chain uses TRBV6-5 and TRBJ2-7, with TRBD2 matching 10 bases. V shed 5 bases, J shed 4 bases, and the junction held 5 bases outside the gene matches. This CDR3 has 14 amino acids. Germline CDR1 is MNHEY and CDR2 is SVGAGI. The CDR3 DNA is TGTGCCAGCAGTCTAGCGGGGGTACCGTACGAGCAGTACTTC. Translation gives CASSLAGVPYEQYF.

CDR3 protein: CASTSPPGTSIYEQYF. In nucleotides, the CDR3 is TGTGCCAGCACCTCACCACCCGGGACTAGCATCTACGAGCAGTACTTC. The chain combines TRBV6-6 with TRBJ2-5, with 9 bases fitting TRBD2. The DNA matches TRBJ2-7 better at its end, which makes the J call doubtful. The CDR3 spans 16 residues. From germline, CDR1 is MNHNY and CDR2 SVGAGI (reference sequence).

The chain carries TRBV7-3 and TRBJ2-7, with D possibly TRBD2 on 6 matching bases. This CDR3 region has 13 residues. V lost 2 bases to trimming and J lost 5 bases, with 10 bases between them. CDR1 SGHTA and CDR2 FQGTGA come from the germline V gene. CDR3 loop: CASSLLRGNEQYF. The CDR3 DNA follows: TGTGCCAGCAGCTTATTACGGGGGAACGAGCAGTACTTC.